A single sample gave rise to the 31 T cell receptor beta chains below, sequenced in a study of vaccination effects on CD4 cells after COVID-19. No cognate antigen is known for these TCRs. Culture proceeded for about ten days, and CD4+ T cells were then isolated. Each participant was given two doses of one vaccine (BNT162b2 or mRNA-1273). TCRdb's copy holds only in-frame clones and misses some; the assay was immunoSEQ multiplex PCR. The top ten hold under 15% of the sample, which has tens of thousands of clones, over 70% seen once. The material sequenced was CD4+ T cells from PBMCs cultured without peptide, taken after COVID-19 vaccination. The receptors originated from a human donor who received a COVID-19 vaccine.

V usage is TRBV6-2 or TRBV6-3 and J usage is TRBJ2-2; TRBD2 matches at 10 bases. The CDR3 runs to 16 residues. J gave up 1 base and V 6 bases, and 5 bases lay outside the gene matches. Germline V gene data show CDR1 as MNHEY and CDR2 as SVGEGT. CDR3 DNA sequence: TGTGCCAGCAGCCCTCGGACTAGCGGGAACACCGGGGAGCTGTTTTTT. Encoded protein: CASSPRTSGNTGELFF.

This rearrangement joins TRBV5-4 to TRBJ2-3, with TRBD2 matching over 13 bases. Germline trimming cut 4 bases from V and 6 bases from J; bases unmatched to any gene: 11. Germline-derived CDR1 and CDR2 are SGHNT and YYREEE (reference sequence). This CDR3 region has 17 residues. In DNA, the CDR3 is TGTGCCAGCAGCCCGGGAGGACTAGCGGGAGAAGGTGATACGCAGTATTTT. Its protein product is CASSPGGLAGEGDTQYF.

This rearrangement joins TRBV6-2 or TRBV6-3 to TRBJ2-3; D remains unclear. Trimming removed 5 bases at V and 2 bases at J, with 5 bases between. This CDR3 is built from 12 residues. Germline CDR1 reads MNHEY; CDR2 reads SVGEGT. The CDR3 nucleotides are TGTGCCAGCAGTCAGTCCACAGATACGCAGTATTTT. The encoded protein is CASSQSTDTQYF.

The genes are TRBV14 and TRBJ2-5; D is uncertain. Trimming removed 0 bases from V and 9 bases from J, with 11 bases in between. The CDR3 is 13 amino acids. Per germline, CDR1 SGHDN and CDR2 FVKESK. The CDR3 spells CASSQDLAVPQYF. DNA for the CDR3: TGTGCCAGCAGCCAAGACCTCGCGGTGCCCCAGTACTTC. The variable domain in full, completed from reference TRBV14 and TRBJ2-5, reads EAGVTQFPSHSVIEKGQTVTLRCDPISGHDNLYWYRRVMGKEIKFLLHFVKESKQDESGMPNNRFLAERTGGTYSTLKVQPAELEDSGVYFCASSQDLAVPQYFGPGTRLLVL.

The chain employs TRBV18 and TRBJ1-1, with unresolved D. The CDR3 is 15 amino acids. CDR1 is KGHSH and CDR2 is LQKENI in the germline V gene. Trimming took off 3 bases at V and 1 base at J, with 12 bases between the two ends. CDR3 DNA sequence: TGTGCCAGCTCACCCAACCCTACCCAGAACACTGAAGCTTTCTTT. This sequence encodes CASSPNPTQNTEAFF.

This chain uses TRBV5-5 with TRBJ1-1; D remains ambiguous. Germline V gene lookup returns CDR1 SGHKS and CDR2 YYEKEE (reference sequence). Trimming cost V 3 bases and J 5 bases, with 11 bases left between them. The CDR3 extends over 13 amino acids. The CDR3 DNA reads TGTGCCAGCAGCTCTGTAGGTGGGACTGAAGCTTTCTTT. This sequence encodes CASSSVGGTEAFF.

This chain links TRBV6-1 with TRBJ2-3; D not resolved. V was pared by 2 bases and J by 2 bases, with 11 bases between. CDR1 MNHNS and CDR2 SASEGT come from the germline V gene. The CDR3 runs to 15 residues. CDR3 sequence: CASSEFRQTTDTQYF. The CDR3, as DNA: TGTGCCAGCAGTGAATTTCGCCAGACCACAGATACGCAGTATTTT.

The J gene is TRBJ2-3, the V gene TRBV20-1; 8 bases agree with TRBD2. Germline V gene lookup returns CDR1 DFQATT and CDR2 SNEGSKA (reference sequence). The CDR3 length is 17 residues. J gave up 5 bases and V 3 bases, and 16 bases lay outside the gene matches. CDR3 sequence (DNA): TGCAGTGCTAGTCCCGTGGGGACGGGGGGGGCGTTAGATACGCAGTATTTT. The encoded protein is CSASPVGTGGALDTQYF.

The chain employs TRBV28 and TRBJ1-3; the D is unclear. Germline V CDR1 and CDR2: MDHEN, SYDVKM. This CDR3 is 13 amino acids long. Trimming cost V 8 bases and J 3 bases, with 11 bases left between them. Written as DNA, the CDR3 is TGTGCCAGCTGGCGGGTCGATGGAAACACCATATATTTT. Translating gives CASWRVDGNTIYF. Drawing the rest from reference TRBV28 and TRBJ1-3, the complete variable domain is DVKVTQSSRYLVKRTGEKVFLECVQDMDHENMFWYRQDPGLGLRLIYFSYDVKMKEKGDIPEGYSVSREKKERFSLILESASTNQTSMYLCASWRVDGNTIYFGEGSWLTVV.

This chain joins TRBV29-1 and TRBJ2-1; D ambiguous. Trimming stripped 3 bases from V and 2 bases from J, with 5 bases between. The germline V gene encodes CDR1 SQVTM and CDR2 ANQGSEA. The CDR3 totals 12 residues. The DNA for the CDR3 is TGCAGCGTTGATCAAGCCTACAATGAGCAGTTCTTC. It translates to CSVDQAYNEQFF.

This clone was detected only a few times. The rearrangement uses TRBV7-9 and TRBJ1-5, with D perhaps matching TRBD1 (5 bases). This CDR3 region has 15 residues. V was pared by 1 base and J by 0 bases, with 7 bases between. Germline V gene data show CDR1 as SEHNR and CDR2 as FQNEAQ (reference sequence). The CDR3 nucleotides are TGTGCCAGCAGCTTAGATCAGGGTAGCAATCAGCCCCAGCATTTT. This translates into CASSLDQGSNQPQHF. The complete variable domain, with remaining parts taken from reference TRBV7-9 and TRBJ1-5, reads DTGVSQNPRHKITKRGQNVTFRCDPISEHNRLYWYRQTLGQGPEFLTYFQNEAQLEKSRLLSDRFSAERPKGSFSTLEIQRTEQGDSAMYLCASSLDQGSNQPQHFGDGTRLSIL.

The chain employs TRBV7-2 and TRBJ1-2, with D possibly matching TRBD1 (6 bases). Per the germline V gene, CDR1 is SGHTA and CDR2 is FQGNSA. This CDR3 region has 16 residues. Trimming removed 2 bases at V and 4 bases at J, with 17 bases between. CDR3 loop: CASSLMAKRGGYGYTF. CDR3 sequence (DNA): TGTGCCAGCAGCTTAATGGCGAAAAGGGGGGGCTATGGCTACACCTTC.

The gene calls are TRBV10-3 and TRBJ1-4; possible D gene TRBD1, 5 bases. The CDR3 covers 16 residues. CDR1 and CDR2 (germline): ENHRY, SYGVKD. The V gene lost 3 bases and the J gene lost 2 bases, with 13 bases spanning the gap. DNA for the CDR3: TGTGCCATCAGTGACTCCCATAAGGGGACTAATGAAAAACTGTTTTTT. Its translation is CAISDSHKGTNEKLFF.

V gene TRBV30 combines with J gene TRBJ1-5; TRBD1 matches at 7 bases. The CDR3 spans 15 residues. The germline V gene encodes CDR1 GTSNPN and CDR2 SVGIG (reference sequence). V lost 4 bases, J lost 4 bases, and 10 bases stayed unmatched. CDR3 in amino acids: CAWTQGGSGNQPQHF. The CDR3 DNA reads TGTGCCTGGACCCAGGGGGGGTCGGGGAATCAGCCCCAGCATTTT.

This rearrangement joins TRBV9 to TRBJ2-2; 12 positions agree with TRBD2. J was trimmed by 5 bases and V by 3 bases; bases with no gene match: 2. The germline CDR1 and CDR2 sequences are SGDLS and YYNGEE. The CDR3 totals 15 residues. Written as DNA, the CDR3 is TGTGCCAGCAGCGCCCTAGCGGGAGGGACCGGGGAGCTGTTTTTT. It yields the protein CASSALAGGTGELFF. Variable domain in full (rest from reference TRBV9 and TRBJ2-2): DSGVTQTPKHLITATGQRVTLRCSPRSGDLSVYWYQQSLDQGLQFLIQYYNGEERAKGNILERFSAQQFPDLHSELNLSSLELGDSALYFCASSALAGGTGELFFGEGSRLTVL.

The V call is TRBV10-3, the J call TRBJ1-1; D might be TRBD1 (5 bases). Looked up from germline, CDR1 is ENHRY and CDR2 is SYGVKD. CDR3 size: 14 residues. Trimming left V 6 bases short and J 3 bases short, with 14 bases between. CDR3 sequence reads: CAIRDSAGHTEAFF. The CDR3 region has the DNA TGTGCCATCAGGGACTCAGCGGGGCACACTGAAGCTTTCTTT.

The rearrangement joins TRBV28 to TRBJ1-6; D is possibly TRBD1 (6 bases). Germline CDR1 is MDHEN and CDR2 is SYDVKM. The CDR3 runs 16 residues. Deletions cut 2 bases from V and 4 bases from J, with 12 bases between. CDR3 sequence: CASSLTGGQYNSPLHF. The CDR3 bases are TGTGCCAGCAGTTTAACGGGGGGGCAATATAATTCACCCCTCCACTTT.

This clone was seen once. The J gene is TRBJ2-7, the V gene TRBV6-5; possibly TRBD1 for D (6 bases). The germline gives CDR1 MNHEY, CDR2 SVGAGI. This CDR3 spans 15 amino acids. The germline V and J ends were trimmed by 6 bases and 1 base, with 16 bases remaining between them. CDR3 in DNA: TGTGCCAGCAGCCCACAGGGTTCCCCGTCCTACGAGCAGTACTTC. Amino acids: CASSPQGSPSYEQYF.

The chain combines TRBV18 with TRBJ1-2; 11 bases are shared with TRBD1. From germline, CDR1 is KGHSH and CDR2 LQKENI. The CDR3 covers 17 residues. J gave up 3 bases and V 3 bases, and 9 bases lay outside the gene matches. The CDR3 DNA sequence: TGTGCCAGCTCACCCGGAAATAAGGACAGGGGGCACTATGGCTACACCTTC. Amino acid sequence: CASSPGNKDRGHYGYTF. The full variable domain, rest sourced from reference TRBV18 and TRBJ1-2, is NAGVMQNPRHLVRRRGQEARLRCSPMKGHSHVYWYRQLPEEGLKFMVYLQKENIIDESGMPKERFSAEFPKEGPSILRIQQVVRGDSAAYFCASSPGNKDRGHYGYTFGSGTRLTVV.

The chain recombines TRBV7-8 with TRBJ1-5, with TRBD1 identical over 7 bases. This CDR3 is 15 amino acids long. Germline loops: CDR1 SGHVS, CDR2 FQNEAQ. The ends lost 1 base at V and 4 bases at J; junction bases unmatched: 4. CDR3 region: CASSLVGTVNQPQHF. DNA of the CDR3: TGTGCCAGCAGCTTAGTTGGGACAGTTAATCAGCCCCAGCATTTT. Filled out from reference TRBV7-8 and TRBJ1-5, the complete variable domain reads GAGVSQSPRYKVAKRGQDVALRCDPISGHVSLFWYQQALGQGPEFLTYFQNEAQLDKSGLPSDRFFAERPEGSVSTLKIQRTQQEDSAVYLCASSLVGTVNQPQHFGDGTRLSIL.

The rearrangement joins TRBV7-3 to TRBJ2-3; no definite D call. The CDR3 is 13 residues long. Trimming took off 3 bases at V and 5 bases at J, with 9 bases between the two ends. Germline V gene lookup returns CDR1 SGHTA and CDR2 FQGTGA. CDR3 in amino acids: CASSFTLRDTQYF. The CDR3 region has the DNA TGTGCCAGCAGCTTCACCCTGCGAGATACGCAGTATTTT.

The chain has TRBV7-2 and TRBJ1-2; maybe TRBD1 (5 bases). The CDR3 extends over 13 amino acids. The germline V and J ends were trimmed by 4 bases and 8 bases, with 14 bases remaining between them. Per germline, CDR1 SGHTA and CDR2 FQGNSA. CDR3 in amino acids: CASSSHRSRGYTF. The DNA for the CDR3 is TGTGCCAGCAGCTCACACAGGAGTCGGGGCTACACCTTC.

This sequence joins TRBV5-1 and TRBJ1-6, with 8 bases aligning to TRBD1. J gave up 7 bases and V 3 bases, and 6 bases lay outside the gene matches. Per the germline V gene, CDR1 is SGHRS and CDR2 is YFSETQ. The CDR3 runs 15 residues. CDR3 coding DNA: TGCGCCAGCAGCTGGACAGGGAGTGGCAATTCACCCCTCCACTTT. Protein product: CASSWTGSGNSPLHF.

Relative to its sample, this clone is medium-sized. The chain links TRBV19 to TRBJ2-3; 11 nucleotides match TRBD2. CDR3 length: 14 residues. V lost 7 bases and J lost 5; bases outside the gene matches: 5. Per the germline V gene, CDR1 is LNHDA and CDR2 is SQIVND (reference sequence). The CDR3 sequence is CASTQGTSGDTQYF. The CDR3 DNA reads TGTGCCAGTACTCAAGGGACTAGCGGAGATACGCAGTATTTT. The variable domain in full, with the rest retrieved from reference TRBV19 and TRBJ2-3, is DGGITQSPKYLFRKEGQNVTLSCEQNLNHDAMYWYRQDPGQGLRLIYYSQIVNDFQKGDIAEGYSVSREKKESFPLTVTSAQKNPTAFYLCASTQGTSGDTQYFGPGTRLTVL.

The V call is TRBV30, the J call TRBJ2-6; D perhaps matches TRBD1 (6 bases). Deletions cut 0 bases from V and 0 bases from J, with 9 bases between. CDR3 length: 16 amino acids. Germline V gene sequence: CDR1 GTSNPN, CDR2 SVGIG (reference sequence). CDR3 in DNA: TGTGCCTGGAGTGTAGAACAGGGCTCTGGGGCCAACGTCCTGACTTTC. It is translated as CAWSVEQGSGANVLTF.

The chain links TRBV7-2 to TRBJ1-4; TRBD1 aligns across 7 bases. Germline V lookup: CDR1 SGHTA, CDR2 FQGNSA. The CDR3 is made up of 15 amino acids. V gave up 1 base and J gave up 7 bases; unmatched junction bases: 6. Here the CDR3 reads CASSLGGQGVEKLFF. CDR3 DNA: TGTGCCAGCAGCTTAGGGGGCCAGGGGGTTGAAAAACTGTTTTTT.

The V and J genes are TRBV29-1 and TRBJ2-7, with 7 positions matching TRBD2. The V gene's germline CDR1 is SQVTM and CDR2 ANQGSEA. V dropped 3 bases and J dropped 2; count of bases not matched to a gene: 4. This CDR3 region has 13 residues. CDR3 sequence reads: CSVEAGTTYEQYF. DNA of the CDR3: TGCAGCGTTGAGGCGGGGACTACCTACGAGCAGTACTTC.

The CDR3 loop is CASSMGARAGYTF. Here the CDR3 DNA reads TGTGCCAGTAGTATGGGGGCAAGGGCTGGCTACACCTTC. The rearrangement links TRBV19 to TRBJ1-2, with D possibly being TRBD1 (6 bases). Germline V gives CDR1 LNHDA, CDR2 SQIVND (reference sequence). V dropped 3 bases and J dropped 7 bases, with 12 bases sitting between them. CDR3 length: 13 residues.

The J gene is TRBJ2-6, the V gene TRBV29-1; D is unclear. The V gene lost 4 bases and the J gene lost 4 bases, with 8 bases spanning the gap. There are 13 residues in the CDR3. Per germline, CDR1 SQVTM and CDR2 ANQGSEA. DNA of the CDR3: TGCAGCGTTGGAATTGCCGGGGCCAACGTCCTGACTTTC. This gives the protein CSVGIAGANVLTF.

CDR3 sequence reads: CASSLAGGRYNEQFF. DNA for the CDR3: TGTGCCAGCAGTCTAGCGGGGGGGCGATACAATGAGCAGTTCTTC. The chain joins TRBV7-2 to TRBJ2-1; 12 bases fit TRBD2. Trimming cost V 6 bases and J 4 bases; bases outside gene matches: 4. The V gene's germline CDR1 is SGHTA and CDR2 FQGNSA. This CDR3 is 15 amino acids long.

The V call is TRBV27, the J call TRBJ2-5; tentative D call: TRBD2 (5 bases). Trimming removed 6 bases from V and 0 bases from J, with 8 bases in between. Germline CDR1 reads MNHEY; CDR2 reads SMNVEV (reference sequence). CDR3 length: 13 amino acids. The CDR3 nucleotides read TGTGCCAGCAGCCGAGGGAACCAAGAGACCCAGTACTTC. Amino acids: CASSRGNQETQYF.